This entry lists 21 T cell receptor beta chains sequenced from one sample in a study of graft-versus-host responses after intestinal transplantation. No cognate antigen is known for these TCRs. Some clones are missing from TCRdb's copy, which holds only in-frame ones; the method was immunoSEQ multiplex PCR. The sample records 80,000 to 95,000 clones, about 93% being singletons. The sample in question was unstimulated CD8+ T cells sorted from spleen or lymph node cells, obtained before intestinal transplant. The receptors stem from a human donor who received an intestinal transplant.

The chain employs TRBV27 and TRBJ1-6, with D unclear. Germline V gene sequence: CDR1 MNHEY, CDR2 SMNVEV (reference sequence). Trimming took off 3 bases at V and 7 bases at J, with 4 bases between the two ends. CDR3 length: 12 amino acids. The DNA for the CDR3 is TGTGCCAGCAGTTTTCAGAATTCACCCCTCCACTTT. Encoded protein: CASSFQNSPLHF.

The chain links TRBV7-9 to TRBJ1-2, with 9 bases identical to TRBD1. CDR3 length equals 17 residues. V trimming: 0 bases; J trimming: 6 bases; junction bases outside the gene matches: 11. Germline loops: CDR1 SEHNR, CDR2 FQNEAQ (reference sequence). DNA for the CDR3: TGTGCCAGCAGCTTAGCTCTGGGGGGACAGGGAAAGGATGGCTACACCTTC. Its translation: CASSLALGGQGKDGYTF.

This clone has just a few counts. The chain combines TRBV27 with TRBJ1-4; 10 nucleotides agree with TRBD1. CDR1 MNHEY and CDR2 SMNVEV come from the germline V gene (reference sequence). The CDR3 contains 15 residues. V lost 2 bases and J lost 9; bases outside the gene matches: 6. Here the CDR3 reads CASSLTGQGSKKLFF. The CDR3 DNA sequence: TGTGCCAGCAGTTTAACGGGACAGGGGAGTAAAAAACTGTTTTTT.

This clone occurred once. CDR3 in DNA: TGTGCCAGCACAAACAGGGGACAGGGCTACAATGAGCAGTTCTTC. It specifies CASTNRGQGYNEQFF. The gene calls are TRBV6-5 and TRBJ2-1; 9 bases map to TRBD1. This CDR3 spans 15 amino acids. Looked up from germline, CDR1 is MNHEY and CDR2 is SVGAGI. V lost 7 bases, J lost 3 bases, and 7 bases stayed unmatched.

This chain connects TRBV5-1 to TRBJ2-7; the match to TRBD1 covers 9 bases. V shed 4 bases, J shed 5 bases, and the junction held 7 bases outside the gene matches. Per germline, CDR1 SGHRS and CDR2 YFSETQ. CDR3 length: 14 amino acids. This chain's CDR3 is CASSPGTGLHEQYF. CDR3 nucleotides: TGCGCCAGCAGCCCGGGGACAGGGTTGCACGAGCAGTACTTC.

In DNA, the CDR3 is TGTGCCAGCAGCACGACAGGGAACACTGAAGCTTTCTTT. Translation gives CASSTTGNTEAFF. The genes are TRBV6-5 and TRBJ1-1; tentative D call: TRBD1 (6 bases). The length of the CDR3 is 13 residues. Trimming removed 6 bases at V and 1 base at J, with 9 bases between. Germline V gene data show CDR1 as MNHEY and CDR2 as SVGAGI.

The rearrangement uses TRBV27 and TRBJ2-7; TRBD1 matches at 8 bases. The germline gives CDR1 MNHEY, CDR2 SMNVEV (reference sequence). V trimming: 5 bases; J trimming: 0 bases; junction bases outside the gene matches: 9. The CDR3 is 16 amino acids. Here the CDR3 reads CASSDTTGGSSYEQYF. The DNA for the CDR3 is TGTGCCAGCAGTGATACAACAGGGGGGAGCTCCTACGAGCAGTACTTC.

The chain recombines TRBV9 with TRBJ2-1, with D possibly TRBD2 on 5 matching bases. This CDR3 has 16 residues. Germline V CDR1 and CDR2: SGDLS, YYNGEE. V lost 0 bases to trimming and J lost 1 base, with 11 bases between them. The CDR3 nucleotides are TGTGCCAGCAGCGTAGCCAGCGGCAAGTCCTACAATGAGCAGTTCTTC. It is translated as CASSVASGKSYNEQFF.

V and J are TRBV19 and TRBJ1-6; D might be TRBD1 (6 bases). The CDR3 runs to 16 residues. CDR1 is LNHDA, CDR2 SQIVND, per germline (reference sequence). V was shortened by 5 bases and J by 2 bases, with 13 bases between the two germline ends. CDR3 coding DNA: TGTGCCAGTAGTGCTCACAGGGACCCCTATAATTCACCCCTCCACTTT. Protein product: CASSAHRDPYNSPLHF.

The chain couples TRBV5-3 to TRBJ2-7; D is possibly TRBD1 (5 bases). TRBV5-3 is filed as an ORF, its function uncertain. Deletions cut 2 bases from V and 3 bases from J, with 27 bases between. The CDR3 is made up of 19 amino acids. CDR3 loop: CARSFPPTVLFPSYYEQYF. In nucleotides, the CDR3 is TGTGCCAGAAGCTTCCCCCCGACAGTGCTCTTTCCTTCCTACTACGAGCAGTACTTC.

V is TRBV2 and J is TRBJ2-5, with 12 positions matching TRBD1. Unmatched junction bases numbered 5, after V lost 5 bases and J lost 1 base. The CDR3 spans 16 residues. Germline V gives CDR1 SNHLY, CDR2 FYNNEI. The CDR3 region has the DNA TGTGCCAGCAGTTACCGGGACAGGGGGCTCCAAGAGACCCAGTACTTC. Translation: CASSYRDRGLQETQYF. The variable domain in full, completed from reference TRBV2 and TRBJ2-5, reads EPEVTQTPSHQVTQMGQEVILRCVPISNHLYFYWYRQILGQKVEFLVSFYNNEISEKSEIFDDQFSVERPDGSNFTLKIRSTKLEDSAMYFCASSYRDRGLQETQYFGPGTRLLVL.

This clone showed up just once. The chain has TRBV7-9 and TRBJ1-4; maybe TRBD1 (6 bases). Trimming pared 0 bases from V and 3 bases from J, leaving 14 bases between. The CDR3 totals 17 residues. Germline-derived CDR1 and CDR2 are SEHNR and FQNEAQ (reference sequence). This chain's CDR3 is CASSLARGGASNEKLFF. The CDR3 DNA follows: TGTGCCAGCAGCTTAGCGCGGGGGGGGGCCTCTAATGAAAAACTGTTTTTT. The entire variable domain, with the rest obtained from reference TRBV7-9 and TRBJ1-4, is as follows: DTGVSQNPRHKITKRGQNVTFRCDPISEHNRLYWYRQTLGQGPEFLTYFQNEAQLEKSRLLSDRFSAERPKGSFSTLEIQRTEQGDSAMYLCASSLARGGASNEKLFFGSGTQLSVL.

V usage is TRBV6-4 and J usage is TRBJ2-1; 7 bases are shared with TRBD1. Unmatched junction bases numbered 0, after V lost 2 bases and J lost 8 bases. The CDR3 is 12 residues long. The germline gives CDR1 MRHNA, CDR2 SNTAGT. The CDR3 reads CASSDRGHEQFF. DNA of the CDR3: TGTGCCAGCAGTGACAGGGGGCATGAGCAGTTCTTC.

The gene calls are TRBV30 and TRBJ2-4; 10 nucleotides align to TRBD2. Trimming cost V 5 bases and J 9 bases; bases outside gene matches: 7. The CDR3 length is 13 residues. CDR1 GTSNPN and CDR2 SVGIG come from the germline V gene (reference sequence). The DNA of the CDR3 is TGTGCCTGGGCCTCAGCGGGGGGGGGCATTCAGTACTTC. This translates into CAWASAGGGIQYF.

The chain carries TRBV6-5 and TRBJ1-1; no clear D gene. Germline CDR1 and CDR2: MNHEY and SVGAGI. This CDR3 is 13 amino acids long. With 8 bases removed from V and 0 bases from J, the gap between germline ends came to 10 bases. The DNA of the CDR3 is TGTGCCAGCTCCTTAACAGTGAACACTGAAGCTTTCTTT. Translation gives CASSLTVNTEAFF.

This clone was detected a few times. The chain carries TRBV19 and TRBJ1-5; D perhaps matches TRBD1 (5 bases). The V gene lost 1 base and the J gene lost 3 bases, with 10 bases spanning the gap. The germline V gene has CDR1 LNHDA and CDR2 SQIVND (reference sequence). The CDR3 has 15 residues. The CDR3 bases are TGTGCCAGTAGTATAGTCTGGGGGGTCAATCAGCCCCAGCATTTT. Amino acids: CASSIVWGVNQPQHF.

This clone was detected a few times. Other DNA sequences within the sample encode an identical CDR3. CDR3 amino acids: CASSQETSLNEQFF. DNA for the CDR3: TGCGCCAGCAGCCAAGAAACTAGTTTGAATGAGCAGTTCTTC. J is TRBJ2-1 and V is TRBV4-3, with D possibly being TRBD2 (5 bases). Looked up from germline, CDR1 is LGHNA and CDR2 is YSLEER. The V gene lost 0 bases and the J gene lost 7 bases, with 10 bases spanning the gap. CDR3 size: 14 residues.

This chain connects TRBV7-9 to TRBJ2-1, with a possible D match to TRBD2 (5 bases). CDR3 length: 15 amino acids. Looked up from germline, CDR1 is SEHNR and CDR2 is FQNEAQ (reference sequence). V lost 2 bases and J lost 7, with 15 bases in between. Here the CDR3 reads CASSLYRGHRNEQFF. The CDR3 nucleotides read TGTGCCAGCAGCTTATATAGAGGGCATAGGAATGAGCAGTTCTTC.

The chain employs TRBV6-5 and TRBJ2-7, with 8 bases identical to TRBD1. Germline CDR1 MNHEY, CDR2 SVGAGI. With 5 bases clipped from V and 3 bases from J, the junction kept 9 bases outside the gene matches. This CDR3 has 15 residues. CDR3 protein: CASSTPRQGIYEQYF. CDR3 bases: TGTGCCAGCAGTACTCCCCGACAGGGGATCTACGAGCAGTACTTC.

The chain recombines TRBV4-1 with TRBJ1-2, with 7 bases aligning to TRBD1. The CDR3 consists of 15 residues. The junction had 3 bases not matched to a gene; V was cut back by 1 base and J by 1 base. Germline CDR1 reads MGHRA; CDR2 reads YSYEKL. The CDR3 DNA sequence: TGCGCCAGCAGCCAAGGCAGGGGGGATAACTATGGCTACACCTTC. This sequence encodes CASSQGRGDNYGYTF.

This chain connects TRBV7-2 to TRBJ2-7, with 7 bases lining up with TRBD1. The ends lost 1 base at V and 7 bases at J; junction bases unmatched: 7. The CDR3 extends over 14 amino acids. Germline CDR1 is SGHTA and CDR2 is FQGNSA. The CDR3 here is CASSLGQGTIEQYF. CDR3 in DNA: TGTGCCAGCAGCTTAGGACAGGGTACTATTGAGCAGTACTTC.